Listed below are T cell receptor beta chains from one sample, sequenced in a study of blood T cell repertoires in COVID-19. Generated by immunoSEQ multiplex PCR, the TCRdb table keeps only in-frame clones and is missing some. The sample shows fewer than 250,000 clones, around 82% of them seen only once. Sample: peripheral blood. Receptors originate from a woman aged 45-65 years with acute or convalescent COVID-19. Each CDR3 is given with its conserved first and last residue. D genes are given only for firm matches. Clone size appears in some rows only: once, few, many, or a class for an expanded clone.

TRBD2	.	TRBJ2-2	TRBV27	TGTGCCAGCAGTCATAGGACTAGCACCGGGGAGCTGTTTTTT	CASSHRTSTGELFF
TRBD1	few	TRBJ1-2	TRBV5-1	TGCGCCAGCAGCTTGGTACAGGGGGTTGGCTATGGCTACACCTTC	CASSLVQGVGYGYTF
.	.	TRBJ2-7	TRBV11-1	TGTGCCAGCAGCTCGGTCTTCTACGAGCAGTACTTC	CASSSVFYEQYF
.	.	TRBJ1-1	TRBV28	TGTGCCAGCAGCCTCGGGGGGGCAGGCACTGAAGCTTTCTTT	CASSLGGAGTEAFF
.	.	TRBJ2-3	TRBV7-9	TGTGCCAGCAGCCAAGTAACTCCGGGGCAGTATTTT	CASSQVTPGQYF
.	.	TRBJ1-1	TRBV19	TGTGCCAGTACCGAGGGACTTGAAGCTTTCTTT	CASTEGLEAFF
TRBD2	.	TRBJ2-3	TRBV5-1	TGCGCCAGCAGCTTGTTGAGAGCGGGAGGCACAGATACGCAGTATTTT	CASSLLRAGGTDTQYF
TRBD1	.	TRBJ2-6	TRBV27	TGTGCCAGCAGTTTTGGGATGGGACAGGGGGCTGGGGCCAACGTCCTGACTTTC	CASSFGMGQGAGANVLTF
.	.	TRBJ1-1	TRBV28	TGTGCCAGCAGTCTCGACAGGCTCCAAGCTTTCTTT	CASSLDRLQAFF
.	.	TRBJ2-7	TRBV7-2	TGTGCCAGCAGTGGAGGGTTCGAGCAGTACTTC	CASSGGFEQYF
TRBD1	.	TRBJ1-6	TRBV10-3	TGTGCCATCACGGGACAGGTCAATTCACCCCTCCACTTT	CAITGQVNSPLHF
.	few	TRBJ1-5	TRBV3-1/TRBV3-2	TGTGCCAGCAGCCAAGACGGAGGGGTCAATCAGCCCCAGCATTTT	CASSQDGGVNQPQHF
.	.	TRBJ1-1	TRBV28	TGTGCCAGCAGTTTTACGAGGGTTTCGGTGGACACTGAAGCTTTCTTT	CASSFTRVSVDTEAFF
TRBD1	.	TRBJ2-7	TRBV5-4	TGTGCCAGCAGCTTAAATAGGGGGACAGGGTACTCCTACGAGCAGTACTTC	CASSLNRGTGYSYEQYF